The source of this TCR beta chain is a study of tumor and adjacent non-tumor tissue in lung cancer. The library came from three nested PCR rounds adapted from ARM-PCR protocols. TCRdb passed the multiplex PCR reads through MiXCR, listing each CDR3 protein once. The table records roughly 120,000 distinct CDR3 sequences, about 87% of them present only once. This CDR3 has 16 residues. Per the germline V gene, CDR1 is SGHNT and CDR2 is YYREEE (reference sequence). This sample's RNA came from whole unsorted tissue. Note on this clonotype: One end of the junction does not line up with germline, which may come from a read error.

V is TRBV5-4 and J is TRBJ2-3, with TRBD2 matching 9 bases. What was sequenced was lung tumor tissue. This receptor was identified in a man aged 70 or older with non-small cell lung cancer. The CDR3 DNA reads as TGTGCCAGTAGCTTGGGTCTAGCGGGAATTACAAATACGCAGTATTTT. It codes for CASSLGLAGITNTQYF.